These 32 T cell receptor beta chains were all obtained from the same sample, sequenced in a study of blood T cell repertoires in COVID-19. Clones were read by immunoSEQ multiplex PCR, and TCRdb kept only the in-frame ones, dropping some. Among about 76,000 clones listed, 65% to 85% were seen once. The specimen was peripheral blood. These receptors all stem from a woman aged 60 to 75 with acute or convalescent COVID-19.

This chain links TRBV25-1 with TRBJ1-2; tentatively, D is TRBD1 (6 bases). V lost 5 bases, J lost 5 bases, and 12 bases lay in between. Germline lookup yields CDR1 MGHDK and CDR2 SYGVNS. This CDR3 spans 13 amino acids. The CDR3 loop is CASSRVTGYGYTF. The CDR3 DNA reads as TGTGCCAGCAGTAGGGTAACAGGGTATGGCTACACCTTC.

The chain combines TRBV19 with TRBJ1-1; no reliable D call. CDR3 length: 14 amino acids. The V end was cut by 1 base, the J end by 2 bases, with 8 bases between. From germline, CDR1 is LNHDA and CDR2 SQIVND (reference sequence). The CDR3 DNA reads as TGTGCCAGTAGTATAGCCGGAGGAAACACTGAAGCTTTCTTT. Translated, it gives CASSIAGGNTEAFF.

This chain links TRBV28 with TRBJ1-2, with D perhaps matching TRBD1 (6 bases). The V end lost 8 bases, the J end lost 6 bases, and 22 bases lay between the germline ends. The CDR3 runs 15 residues. Germline V gene data show CDR1 as MDHEN and CDR2 as SYDVKM. CDR3 amino acids: CASFQRETGRHGYTF. As DNA, the CDR3 is TGTGCCAGCTTTCAAAGGGAGACAGGCCGGCATGGCTACACCTTC.

The table lists this clone with a few counts. V gene TRBV29-1 combines with J gene TRBJ1-1, with D tentatively TRBD1 (5 bases). The V and J ends lost 7 bases and 10 bases respectively, with 16 bases between them. Per the germline V gene, CDR1 is SQVTM and CDR2 is ANQGSEA. This CDR3 contains 11 residues. The CDR3 region is CSAAQGRGAFF. CDR3 nucleotides: TGCAGCGCCGCCCAGGGTAGGGGAGCTTTCTTT.

The chain uses TRBV6-5 and TRBJ1-1, with a weak D call TRBD1 (6 bases). This CDR3 contains 13 residues. Looked up from germline, CDR1 is MNHEY and CDR2 is SVGAGI. Deletions cut 5 bases from V and 4 bases from J, with 11 bases between. The CDR3 reads CASSLGGGTEAFF. CDR3 DNA sequence: TGTGCCAGCAGTCTGGGAGGGGGCACTGAAGCTTTCTTT.

This clone appeared a few times. The J gene is TRBJ1-5, the V gene TRBV7-2; 8 nucleotides agree with TRBD1. The V segment lost 5 bases and the J segment 8 bases; nucleotides outside the gene matches: 8. CDR3 size: 14 residues. The germline gives CDR1 SGHTA, CDR2 FQGNSA. The CDR3 DNA reads TGTGCCAGCAGCCTAGACAGGGGAAGGGAGCCCCAGCATTTT. Amino acid sequence: CASSLDRGREPQHF.

This clone was seen more than once but under ten times. The chain employs TRBV6-4 and TRBJ2-3; TRBD1 matches at 7 bases. The CDR3 is 16 residues long. Germline-derived CDR1 and CDR2 are MRHNA and SNTAGT. The trim removed 4 bases at V and 2 bases at J, leaving 9 bases unmatched. The CDR3, as DNA: TGTGCCAGCAGTGCCGCTGGGGACAGTATCACAGATACGCAGTATTTT. The encoded protein is CASSAAGDSITDTQYF.

The V gene is TRBV24-1, the J gene TRBJ1-5; D is possibly TRBD1 (6 bases). The V gene's germline CDR1 is KGHDR and CDR2 SFDVKD. The CDR3 runs to 15 residues. V dropped 5 bases and J dropped 6 bases, with 16 bases sitting between them. The CDR3 loop reads CATSGPGVASQPQHF. The CDR3 DNA reads as TGTGCCACCAGTGGACCAGGGGTGGCGAGTCAGCCCCAGCATTTT.

The rearrangement joins TRBV6-4 to TRBJ1-2, with D perhaps matching TRBD1 (5 bases). CDR1 and CDR2 from the germline V gene are MRHNA and SNTAGT. The CDR3 loop spans 15 amino acids. V was shortened by 4 bases and J by 4 bases, with 16 bases between the two germline ends. As DNA, the CDR3 is TGTGCCAGCAGTGTAACAGGCGACGGCGCCTATGGCTACACCTTC. Its protein is CASSVTGDGAYGYTF.

V and J are TRBV11-2 and TRBJ1-1, with D tentatively TRBD1 (5 bases). This CDR3 is built from 16 residues. Per germline, CDR1 SGHAT and CDR2 FQNNGV. V was pared by 0 bases and J by 5 bases, with 16 bases between. The CDR3 reads CASSLDHHRYGTEAFF. DNA of the CDR3: TGTGCCAGCAGCTTAGATCATCACAGGTATGGGACTGAAGCTTTCTTT. The full variable domain, rest sourced from reference TRBV11-2 and TRBJ1-1, is EAGVAQSPRYKIIEKRQSVAFWCNPISGHATLYWYQQILGQGPKLLIQFQNNGVVDDSQLPKDRFSAERLKGVDSTLKIQPAKLEDSAVYLCASSLDHHRYGTEAFFGQGTRLTVV.

The chain links TRBV6-5 to TRBJ2-7, with TRBD1 matching 9 bases. The V gene end was trimmed by 0 bases and the J gene end by 5 bases; junction bases not matched to a gene: 5. From germline, CDR1 is MNHEY and CDR2 SVGAGI. The CDR3 extends over 15 amino acids. In DNA form, the CDR3 reads TGTGCCAGCAGTTACTCAGGTAGACAGGGGGACGAGCAGTACTTC. This sequence encodes CASSYSGRQGDEQYF.

CDR3 nucleotide sequence: TGTGCCAGCAGTGACGGACAGGGGGTATTTAAAGGTGAAAAACTGTTTTTT. It specifies CASSDGQGVFKGEKLFF. The rearrangement joins TRBV2 to TRBJ1-4; 10 bases match TRBD1. From germline, CDR1 is SNHLY and CDR2 FYNNEI. This CDR3 has 17 residues. The junction had 11 bases not matched to a gene; V was cut back by 3 bases and J by 7 bases.

CDR3 sequence: CASSGLGEQYF. In nucleotides, the CDR3 is TGTGCCAGCAGTGGGCTTGGCGAGCAGTACTTC. The genes are TRBV2 and TRBJ2-7; D is unresolved. V was trimmed by 4 bases and J by 6 bases, leaving 7 bases between them. CDR1 is SNHLY, CDR2 FYNNEI, per germline. This CDR3 region has 11 residues.

V gene TRBV5-1 combines with J gene TRBJ2-2; 12 bases map to TRBD1. This CDR3 comprises 18 residues. The V gene's germline CDR1 is SGHRS and CDR2 YFSETQ. Losses at the gene ends were 5 bases for V and 7 bases for J; bases not matched to a gene: 15. In nucleotides, the CDR3 is TGCGCCAGCAGGCCCCCTCCCGGGACAGGGGGCCGCGACGGGGAGCTGTTTTTT. Its translation: CASRPPPGTGGRDGELFF.

The chain's CDR3 is CASRSGTGGPGELFF. The CDR3 coding sequence is TGCGCCAGCAGGTCCGGGACAGGGGGTCCCGGGGAGCTGTTTTTT. The J gene is TRBJ2-2, the V gene TRBV5-1, with 11 bases matching TRBD1. This CDR3 is 15 amino acids long. V lost 5 bases and J lost 6; bases outside the gene matches: 6. CDR1 and CDR2 (germline): SGHRS, YFSETQ.

This clone has ten or more counts. This chain joins TRBV7-8 and TRBJ2-3; 9 nucleotides match TRBD2. CDR3 length: 16 amino acids. The germline V gene has CDR1 SGHVS and CDR2 FQNEAQ. The trim removed 1 base at V and 0 bases at J, leaving 2 bases unmatched. The CDR3 region is CASSLVAGASTDTQYF. The CDR3 bases are TGTGCCAGCAGCTTAGTAGCGGGGGCCAGCACAGATACGCAGTATTTT.

The genes are TRBV30 and TRBJ1-6, with 11 positions matching TRBD1. The length of the CDR3 is 17 residues. Germline lookup yields CDR1 GTSNPN and CDR2 SVGIG (reference sequence). V shed 2 bases, J shed 6 bases, and the junction held 9 bases outside the gene matches. CDR3 region: CAWSKTDGTGGNSPLHF. CDR3 nucleotides: TGTGCCTGGAGTAAGACTGACGGGACAGGGGGTAATTCACCCCTCCACTTT. Using reference TRBV30 and TRBJ1-6 for the parts outside the CDR3, the full variable domain is SQTIHQWPATLVQPVGSPLSLECTVEGTSNPNLYWYRQAAGRGLQLLFYSVGIGQISSEVPQNLSASRPQDRQFILSSKKLLLSDSGFYLCAWSKTDGTGGNSPLHFGNGTRLTVT.

This chain joins TRBV7-2 and TRBJ2-3; D is perhaps TRBD1 (6 bases). This CDR3 contains 15 residues. The germline V gene has CDR1 SGHTA and CDR2 FQGNSA. V was pared by 5 bases and J by 1 base, with 13 bases between. For the CDR3, the DNA is TGTGCCAGCAGCGAAACAGGGTTTGGCACAGATACGCAGTATTTT. Its translation is CASSETGFGTDTQYF.

The V and J genes are TRBV28 and TRBJ2-3; TRBD1 agrees at 10 bases. The CDR3 totals 14 residues. The ends lost 5 bases at V and 1 base at J; junction bases unmatched: 0. The germline V gene has CDR1 MDHEN and CDR2 SYDVKM. The DNA of the CDR3 is TGTGCCAGCAGTGGGACAGGGGGCACAGATACGCAGTATTTT. Translating it yields CASSGTGGTDTQYF.

The rearrangement joins TRBV19 to TRBJ2-7; a possible D gene is TRBD1 (5 bases). The CDR3 has 16 amino acids. V lost 0 bases and J 1 base, leaving 13 bases between the germline ends. CDR1 and CDR2 (germline): LNHDA, SQIVND (reference sequence). The CDR3 nucleotides are TGTGCCAGTAGTATAGATCTAGGGGCTGCATCCTACGAGCAGTACTTC. This encodes CASSIDLGAASYEQYF.

The chain recombines TRBV28 with TRBJ1-1; 8 bases fit TRBD1. The V and J ends lost 5 bases and 0 bases, in that order; junction bases with no gene match: 8. Germline V lookup: CDR1 MDHEN, CDR2 SYDVKM. There are 16 residues in the CDR3. The CDR3 loop is CASSPRTGRMNTEAFF. CDR3 nucleotides: TGTGCCAGCAGTCCCCGGACAGGGCGAATGAACACTGAAGCTTTCTTT.

This chain connects TRBV5-1 to TRBJ2-3; 8 bases line up with TRBD1. The CDR3 has 14 residues. CDR1 is SGHRS, CDR2 YFSETQ, per germline. Trimming took 4 bases from V and 3 from J; bases not matched to a gene: 4. The CDR3 reads CASSPGQGTDTQYF. CDR3 sequence (DNA): TGCGCCAGCAGCCCCGGACAGGGAACAGATACGCAGTATTTT.

This clone has only a few counts. The chain uses TRBV5-1 and TRBJ1-2; D is perhaps TRBD1 (6 bases). The CDR3 covers 14 residues. From germline, CDR1 is SGHRS and CDR2 YFSETQ. V lost 4 bases, J lost 0 bases, and 10 bases lay in between. CDR3 region: CASSQDSSNYGYTF. In nucleotides, the CDR3 is TGCGCCAGCAGCCAGGACAGTTCTAACTATGGCTACACCTTC.

The chain combines TRBV12-3 or TRBV12-4 with TRBJ1-1; 8 bases are a match to TRBD1. The CDR3 covers 13 residues. V lost 7 bases and J lost 1; bases outside the gene matches: 2. CDR3 nucleotide sequence: TGTGCCAGCACCGGACAGGGGAACACTGAAGCTTTCTTT. This codes for CASTGQGNTEAFF.

V gene TRBV5-1 combines with J gene TRBJ2-2; perhaps TRBD1 as D (5 bases). The germline CDR1 and CDR2 sequences are SGHRS and YFSETQ. The CDR3 has 16 amino acids. Trimming pared 0 bases from V and 0 bases from J, leaving 9 bases between. CDR3 nucleotide sequence: TGCGCCAGCAGCTTGGGCAGGGCAACGAACACCGGGGAGCTGTTTTTT. Encoded protein: CASSLGRATNTGELFF.

The V gene is TRBV19, the J gene TRBJ1-1; possibly TRBD1 for D (6 bases). CDR1 is LNHDA, CDR2 SQIVND, per germline (reference sequence). The CDR3 spans 13 residues. The germline V and J ends were trimmed by 5 bases and 4 bases, with 11 bases remaining between them. CDR3 sequence (DNA): TGTGCCAGTAGTGAATCCAGGGGCACTGAAGCTTTCTTT. Encoded protein: CASSESRGTEAFF.

V usage is TRBV6-4 and J usage is TRBJ2-3, with 10 nucleotides matching TRBD2. The V and J ends lost 0 bases and 2 bases, in that order; junction bases with no gene match: 8. The CDR3 is 18 residues long. Per germline, CDR1 MRHNA and CDR2 SNTAGT. In nucleotides, the CDR3 is TGTGCCAGCAGTGACTCGATTAGCGGGGGGCTTAACACAGATACGCAGTATTTT. This translates into CASSDSISGGLNTDTQYF.

J is TRBJ2-3 and V is TRBV29-1; D remains ambiguous. The CDR3 sequence is 14 residues long. The germline V gene encodes CDR1 SQVTM and CDR2 ANQGSEA. Trimming left V 6 bases short and J 0 bases short, with 13 bases between. The CDR3 DNA is TGCAGCGTCGATCGCGGCGTCAGCACAGATACGCAGTATTTT. It encodes CSVDRGVSTDTQYF.

The V call is TRBV29-1, the J call TRBJ2-5; TRBD1 aligns across 8 bases. CDR1 is SQVTM, CDR2 ANQGSEA, per germline. The trim removed 4 bases at V and 6 bases at J, leaving 7 bases unmatched. This CDR3 has 13 residues. The CDR3 sequence: CSVVPGQGQTQYF. In DNA form, the CDR3 reads TGCAGCGTTGTCCCCGGACAGGGTCAGACCCAGTACTTC.

This chain uses TRBV9 with TRBJ2-3; maybe TRBD1 (6 bases). V was shortened by 3 bases and J by 4 bases, with 12 bases between the two germline ends. Germline CDR1 reads SGDLS; CDR2 reads YYNGEE. The CDR3 extends over 14 amino acids. CDR3 coding DNA: TGTGCCAGCAGCGAAAATCAGGGGTCAGATACGCAGTATTTT. Its protein is CASSENQGSDTQYF.

The chain carries TRBV30 and TRBJ1-6; TRBD1 matches 9 bases. The V and J ends lost 4 bases and 10 bases, in that order; junction bases with no gene match: 11. The CDR3 runs to 15 residues. CDR1 and CDR2 (germline): GTSNPN, SVGIG (reference sequence). The CDR3 region is CAWNVRDRAYSPLHF. The CDR3 nucleotides are TGTGCCTGGAACGTCCGGGACAGGGCATACTCACCCCTCCACTTT.

J is TRBJ2-5 and V is TRBV7-2; 8 nucleotides match TRBD1. This CDR3 comprises 14 residues. The junction had 3 bases not matched to a gene; V was cut back by 4 bases and J by 2 bases. From germline, CDR1 is SGHTA and CDR2 FQGNSA. The CDR3 nucleotides read TGTGCCAGCAGCTCCGGGACAGGTCAAGAGACCCAGTACTTC. It yields the protein CASSSGTGQETQYF.